This T cell receptor beta chain was identified during a study of blood T cell repertoires in COVID-19. About the study: Donors in the United States, Italy and Spain gave samples during acute or convalescent COVID-19.

This CDR3 spans 13 amino acids. V was clipped by 5 bases and J by 12 bases, with 19 bases between them. The germline gives CDR1 LNHNV, CDR2 YYDKDF (reference sequence). In the authors' methods: Nucleated cell number was recorded as an estimate derived from reference gene primer amplification. The method was immunoSEQ multiplex PCR; TCRdb's version includes in-frame clones alone and lacks a portion of them. D and trimming come from the DNA, and the V and J calls and clone size come from that table. Among hundreds of thousands of clones listed, around 86% were seen once. Sequencing used peripheral blood. The gene calls are TRBV15 and TRBJ1-1, with TRBD1 as a possible D gene (6 bases). The origin of this receptor is a woman aged 40 to 50 who had recovered from COVID-19. CDR3: CATSHSGELESFF. CDR3 in DNA: TGTGCCACCAGCCATTCAGGGGAGTTAGAATCTTTCTTT.